This T cell receptor beta chain was found in a study of response to subunit inactivated influenza vaccine. This clonotype was seen only a few times. MiXCR, run by TCRdb on the RT-PCR reads, gives a single entry per CDR3 protein. The sample consists of 650,000 to 850,000 distinct CDR3 sequences, roughly 13% of them appearing once. The CDR3 is made up of 14 amino acids. The junction had 4 bases not matched to a gene; V was cut back by 1 base and J by 9 bases. The source material was PBMCs from blood, sampled 14 days before vaccination. The J gene is TRBJ2-1, the V gene TRBV12-3 or TRBV12-4, with TRBD2 matching over 9 bases. This sequence originates from a man in his fifties or sixties who received an inactivated influenza vaccine. The CDR3 DNA reads as TGTGCCAGCAGTTTAGGGAGGACTAGCGCTGAGCAGTTCTTC. This codes for CASSLGRTSAEQFF.